This T cell receptor beta chain came from a study of T-cell memory formation after mild COVID-19 (dated by TCRdb to the early 2020s). Regarding the complete study: Most TCR sequence clusters were specific to one of the two donors. In a couple of donors, T-cell clones that expanded and contracted after mild COVID-19 were tracked by sequencing TCRalpha and TCRbeta repertoires over time. Two young, previously healthy adult volunteers made up the cohort, one male and one female. Broader findings and caveats from the paper: Clones that contracted from day 15 to 85 showed balanced CD4/CD8 phenotypes, whereas a second wave of clones that expanded from day 15 to 37 leaned towards CD4+. The study covered only a couple of mild cases, and larger cohorts including severe cases with pre-infection samples were considered necessary. Some responding clones were detected in pre-infection memory, which suggested that pre-existing cross-reactive memory T cells had joined the SARS-CoV-2 response. SARS-CoV-2 specificity of the second-wave clones peaking on day 37 was not confirmed. Contracting CD4+ clones appeared mostly in the CM and EM memory subsets, whereas CD8+ clones were enriched in EMRA.

Comment on this clonotype: Its antigen remains undetermined. Base qualities are not at hand, and no much larger clone is one base apart.

Ficoll-Paque density gradient centrifugation was used to isolate PBMCs. Instrument on record: Illumina NovaSeq 6000. TCRalpha and TCRbeta cDNA libraries were built by 5'RACE with constant-segment primers, adding sample barcodes and unique molecular identifiers. RNA was extracted from every sample with Trizol reagent. Amplification of the libraries took two PCR steps, and the second step added a second sample barcode plus Illumina TruSeq adapters. Sequencing of the libraries was done on an Illumina NovaSeq, producing 2 x 150 bp paired-end reads. Per the source publication's procedure: Reads were demultiplexed and collapsed into UMI-guided consensus sequences with migec v1.2.7. With mixcr v2.1.11, UMI consensuses were aligned to TRA and TRB V and J templates and assembled into clonotypes. Expanded or contracted clonotypes were those called significant by both edgeR and NoisET, with noise models trained on biological replicates. edgeR calls used a false discovery rate-adjusted p below 0.01 and a log2 fold-change threshold of 1. As an exploratory analysis of dynamics, max-normalized trajectories of the 1000 most abundant clonotypes were examined by PCA with hierarchical clustering. Separately sequenced CD4+ and CD8+ repertoires were used to assign a CD4 or CD8 phenotype to each responding clone. The raw public reads went through TCRdb reprocessing: fastp at Q25, MiXCR clone calling, in-frame beta chains kept. Each record represents a unique CDR3 protein, reported with the most common genes and DNA among its rows. None of the V and J calls come from the authors' own analysis; TCRdb made them. Recorded for this sample are approximately 300,000 distinct CDR3 sequences; over 7% of them occurred a single time. The biggest ten clones account for under 25% of the sample.

The germline V gene gives CDR1 as SGHTA and CDR2 as FQGTGA. The CDR3 goes from the cysteine to the phenylalanine over 13 residues. The sequence is cut down to CDR3 DNA, 39 bases in frame from base 1. The trim is 1 base for V and 7 bases for J, with a gap of 8 bases between the germline ends. In this chain, TRBV7-3 is recombined with TRBJ2-1, with the D segment possibly TRBD1 or TRBD2, each aligning over 5 bases. Sequenced sample: PBMCs or a T cell subset sorted from them (not recorded which). The clonotype comes from a man between 18 and 35 years old who had mild COVID-19 (a few samples of this study predate the infection). The sample titles of this study are shuffled in the database, so cell type and time point are left out; the donor was told from shared clones. The sequenced DNA is TGTGCCAGCAGCTTAAGAGGGGTAAATGAGCAGTTCTTC. It encodes CASSLRGVNEQFF.